Listed here are 9 T cell receptor beta chains from one sample, sequenced in a study of cytomegalovirus exposure and HLA in healthy donors. The PCR used 60 Vbeta and 13 Jbeta primers. Measured with immunoSEQ multiplex PCR; TCRdb has only the in-frame clones, and not every one. The table records 120,000 to 150,000 clones, 75% of them present only once. Sequencing was carried out using PBMCs. These receptors all stem from a man aged 35 to 55 in good health and CMV-seronegative.

The chain has TRBV10-1 and TRBJ2-1; possible D gene TRBD1, 7 bases. CDR1 WNHNN and CDR2 SYGVQD come from the germline V gene (reference sequence). Trimming left V 8 bases short and J 7 bases short, with 18 bases between. This CDR3 region has 14 residues. The CDR3 loop is CASGGRGGMNEQFF. The CDR3 DNA is TGCGCCAGCGGGGGGCGAGGGGGCATGAATGAGCAGTTCTTC.

The chain has TRBV7-2 and TRBJ2-7; the match to TRBD2 covers 7 bases. After removal of 1 base from V and 10 bases from J, the junction contained 13 bases not matched to a gene. This CDR3 spans 15 amino acids. Germline V CDR1 and CDR2: SGHTA, FQGNSA. CDR3 nucleotide sequence: TGTGCCAGCAGCTTAGATCCCGGGGGAGGGTTCGAACAGTACTTC. The encoded protein is CASSLDPGGGFEQYF.

The rearrangement joins TRBV2 to TRBJ1-2; 9 bases line up with TRBD1. Germline CDR1 reads SNHLY; CDR2 reads FYNNEI. This CDR3 is 15 amino acids long. The V and J ends lost 5 bases and 4 bases, in that order; junction bases with no gene match: 8. The CDR3 DNA is TGTGCCAGCAGTAAGGGACAGGGAAGTCTCTATGGCTACACCTTC. Translation: CASSKGQGSLYGYTF.

The rearrangement links TRBV5-1 to TRBJ1-6; no definite D call. V dropped 0 bases and J dropped 7 bases, with 14 bases sitting between them. This CDR3 has 16 amino acids. CDR1 is SGHRS, CDR2 YFSETQ, per germline. CDR3 residues: CASSLGGRIGNSPLHF. Written as DNA, the CDR3 is TGCGCCAGCAGCTTGGGAGGGCGGATAGGGAATTCACCCCTCCACTTT.

J is TRBJ2-7 and V is TRBV9, with 8 bases lining up with TRBD2. CDR1 is SGDLS and CDR2 is YYNGEE in the germline V gene. This CDR3 has 16 residues. J gave up 0 bases and V 4 bases, and 9 bases lay outside the gene matches. This CDR3 reads CASSFQERGTSYEQYF. The DNA for the CDR3 is TGTGCCAGCAGCTTCCAAGAGCGGGGGACCTCCTACGAGCAGTACTTC.

This clone has just a few counts. This sequence joins TRBV5-6 and TRBJ1-1; TRBD1 matches 12 bases. The CDR3 length is 17 residues. Germline CDR1 reads SGHDT; CDR2 reads YYEEEE. V dropped 0 bases and J dropped 4; count of bases not matched to a gene: 7. The chain's CDR3 is CASSLVGQGAMGTEAFF. CDR3 coding DNA: TGTGCCAGCAGCTTGGTGGGACAGGGGGCTATGGGCACTGAAGCTTTCTTT.

A single count supports this clone. This sequence joins TRBV4-3 and TRBJ1-6, with D tentatively TRBD1 (5 bases). Trimming stripped 0 bases from V and 10 bases from J, with 13 bases between. Germline V CDR1 and CDR2: LGHNA, YSLEER. The CDR3 is made up of 15 amino acids. The CDR3 loop reads CASSQETGVRSPLHF. DNA for the CDR3: TGCGCCAGCAGCCAAGAGACGGGGGTAAGATCACCCCTCCACTTT.

V gene TRBV7-9 combines with J gene TRBJ1-2; 8 bases are a match to TRBD1. CDR1 and CDR2 from the germline V gene are SEHNR and FQNEAQ (reference sequence). The CDR3 totals 13 residues. V lost 0 bases to trimming and J lost 6 bases; unmatched junction nucleotides: 0. CDR3 sequence: CASSLAGQDGYTF. The CDR3 nucleotides read TGTGCCAGCAGCTTAGCGGGACAGGATGGCTACACCTTC. The variable domain in full, completed from reference TRBV7-9 and TRBJ1-2, reads DTGVSQNPRHKITKRGQNVTFRCDPISEHNRLYWYRQTLGQGPEFLTYFQNEAQLEKSRLLSDRFSAERPKGSFSTLEIQRTEQGDSAMYLCASSLAGQDGYTFGSGTRLTVV.

V gene TRBV30 combines with J gene TRBJ2-7; D is ambiguous. Trimming shortened V by 0 bases and J by 3 bases, and 3 bases separated the two germline ends. The CDR3 is 11 residues long. Germline CDR1 GTSNPN, CDR2 SVGIG (reference sequence). Here the CDR3 reads CAWSVYYEQYF. The DNA of the CDR3 is TGTGCCTGGAGTGTATACTACGAGCAGTACTTC. Variable domain in full (rest from reference TRBV30 and TRBJ2-7): SQTIHQWPATLVQPVGSPLSLECTVEGTSNPNLYWYRQAAGRGLQLLFYSVGIGQISSEVPQNLSASRPQDRQFILSSKKLLLSDSGFYLCAWSVYYEQYFGPGTRLTVT.